This T cell receptor (beta chain) emerged from a study of T-cell memory formation after mild COVID-19. CDR3 length: 14 amino acids. The V end lost 0 bases, the J end lost 9 bases, and 13 bases lay between the germline ends. The germline gives CDR1 SGHKS, CDR2 YYEKEE (reference sequence). Using its own MiXCR run on the 5' RACE reads, TCRdb lists one record per CDR3 protein. The table includes 400,000 to 550,000 distinct CDR3 sequences, approximately 25% detected once. The J gene is TRBJ2-4, the V gene TRBV5-5; a weak D match, TRBD1 (7 bases). This receptor was taken from an adult woman who had mild COVID-19 (a few samples of this study predate the infection). Cell type and time point are not known. Sequenced sample: PBMCs or a T cell subset sorted from them (not recorded which). As DNA, the CDR3 is TGTGCCAGCAGCTTGGATCAGGGGGGAGGCATTCAGTACTTC. Translation gives CASSLDQGGGIQYF.